The 26 T cell receptor beta chains below were found in one sample sequenced in a study of immune evolution from preneoplasia to lung adenocarcinoma (dated by TCRdb to the early 2020s). Preparation of the library involved the immunoSEQ multiplex PCR assay. What TCRdb holds here is the immuneACCESS table cut down to in-frame rearrangements. Part of the clones is not present; checked against another copy, under half of the missing clones reflect an unresolved V gene, and the others are unexplained. In this sample the table shows around 10,000 clones, about 74% of which occur a single time. In total, the top ten clones hold about 28% of the sample. Sequenced input: FFPE normal lung tissue adjacent to the tumor. The receptor set was obtained from a person in their 60s with lung adenocarcinoma. Some clones in this sample may be carry-over from other donors' samples.

The chain uses TRBV6-5 and TRBJ2-3; D not resolved. Germline assignment: CDR1 MNHEY and CDR2 SVGAGI. The germline V and J ends were trimmed by 6 bases and 4 bases, with 11 bases remaining between them. The CDR3 consists of 13 residues. The CDR3 here is CASSETASDTQYF. CDR3 in DNA: TGTGCCAGCAGCGAGACCGCTTCAGATACGCAGTATTTT.

The gene calls are TRBV11-2 and TRBJ2-5; D could derive from TRBD1 or TRBD2 (5 bases each). Trimming pared 5 bases from V and 2 bases from J, leaving 21 bases between. Per germline, CDR1 SGHAT and CDR2 FQNNGV. There are 17 residues in the CDR3. The CDR3 DNA is TGTGCCAGCAGCCCCCTGGGGGTTGCAGCCAGACAAGAGACCCAGTACTTC. Its protein product is CASSPLGVAARQETQYF.

J is TRBJ2-2 and V is TRBV6-1; 10 bases map to TRBD1. The CDR3 covers 15 residues. Germline V lookup: CDR1 MNHNS, CDR2 SASEGT. With 5 bases clipped from V and 4 bases from J, the junction kept 4 bases outside the gene matches. The CDR3 region has the DNA TGTGCCAGCAGTTCCGACAGGGGGCGCACCGGGGAGCTGTTTTTT. It encodes CASSSDRGRTGELFF.

This clone was seen more than once but under ten times. This chain joins TRBV30 and TRBJ2-7, with TRBD1 identical over 9 bases. In germline, CDR1 is GTSNPN, CDR2 SVGIG (reference sequence). The trim removed 5 bases at V and 2 bases at J, leaving 13 bases unmatched. The CDR3 covers 16 residues. The CDR3 loop reads CAWGSPGTGSTYEQYF. CDR3 sequence (DNA): TGTGCCTGGGGGTCCCCCGGGACAGGGAGTACCTACGAGCAGTACTTC. Based on the CDR3 plus reference TRBV30 and TRBJ2-7, the full variable domain is SQTIHQWPATLVQPVGSPLSLECTVEGTSNPNLYWYRQAAGRGLQLLFYSVGIGQISSEVPQNLSASRPQDRQFILSSKKLLLSDSGFYLCAWGSPGTGSTYEQYFGPGTRLTVT.

The genes are TRBV14 and TRBJ2-7; D is unclear. Trimming left V 8 bases short and J 0 bases short, with 5 bases between. CDR1 and CDR2 from the germline V gene are SGHDN and FVKESK. The CDR3 has 11 amino acids. CDR3 DNA: TGTGCCAGCGGTCACTCCTACGAGCAGTACTTC. Amino acid sequence: CASGHSYEQYF.

This clone was recorded a few times. The chain couples TRBV2 to TRBJ2-5; D gene uncertain. CDR3 size: 12 residues. CDR1 is SNHLY, CDR2 FYNNEI, per germline. Trimming pared 0 bases from V and 6 bases from J, leaving 5 bases between. CDR3: CASSEAPQTQYF. The CDR3 region has the DNA TGTGCCAGCAGTGAAGCCCCGCAGACCCAGTACTTC.

The chain couples TRBV6-1 to TRBJ2-1; D is ambiguous. Trimming left V 2 bases short and J 7 bases short, with 12 bases between. Looked up from germline, CDR1 is MNHNS and CDR2 is SASEGT. The CDR3 has 14 residues. The CDR3 DNA sequence: TGTGCCAGCAGTGAACTTGAACCCCAGAATGAGCAGTTCTTC. It codes for CASSELEPQNEQFF.

This sequence joins TRBV5-1 and TRBJ2-2, with 10 bases that match TRBD2. The CDR3 has 14 amino acids. CDR1 and CDR2 from the germline V gene are SGHRS and YFSETQ. V was clipped by 4 bases and J by 3 bases; unmatched bases: 0. CDR3 nucleotide sequence: TGCGCCAGCAGCGGACTAGCGGACACCGGGGAGCTGTTTTTT. Translating it yields CASSGLADTGELFF.

The J gene is TRBJ2-7, the V gene TRBV27; 7 bases map to TRBD1. V shed 3 bases, J shed 4 bases, and the junction held 9 bases outside the gene matches. CDR1 is MNHEY, CDR2 SMNVEV, per germline (reference sequence). CDR3 size: 15 residues. In nucleotides, the CDR3 is TGTGCCAGCAGTTTCCGGTACGACAGGGCATACGAGCAGTACTTC. This gives the protein CASSFRYDRAYEQYF.

The chain joins TRBV7-2 to TRBJ2-7; no reliable D call. Trimming removed 3 bases at V and 3 bases at J, with 9 bases between. The germline CDR1 and CDR2 sequences are SGHTA and FQGNSA. CDR3 length: 13 amino acids. This CDR3 is CASSLLHNYEQYF. For the CDR3, the DNA is TGTGCCAGCAGCTTGTTACATAACTACGAGCAGTACTTC.

There are a few counts of this clone. The genes are TRBV19 and TRBJ2-3; either TRBD1 or TRBD2 may fit D (5 bases each). Germline assignment: CDR1 LNHDA and CDR2 SQIVND (reference sequence). V was trimmed by 6 bases and J by 5 bases, leaving 15 bases between them. This CDR3 spans 14 amino acids. CDR3 sequence reads: CASRGEYWIDTQYF. CDR3 DNA: TGTGCCAGTAGGGGGGAGTATTGGATAGATACGCAGTATTTT.

The gene calls are TRBV2 and TRBJ2-3; D possibly corresponds to TRBD1 (6 bases). Germline V lookup: CDR1 SNHLY, CDR2 FYNNEI. This CDR3 region has 12 residues. V lost 6 bases to trimming and J lost 13 bases, with 17 bases between them. CDR3 in DNA: TGTGCCAGCAGCGGACAGACCGAAGAGAAGTATTTT. It encodes CASSGQTEEKYF.

The chain couples TRBV28 to TRBJ2-1; 10 bases fit TRBD1. Germline CDR1 and CDR2: MDHEN and SYDVKM. The CDR3 length is 17 residues. J lost 5 bases, V lost 5 bases, and 12 bases had no gene match. DNA of the CDR3: TGTGCCAGCAGTACCCCCCGGGACAGGGGTCTCGACAATGAGCAGTTCTTC. Translation: CASSTPRDRGLDNEQFF. Using reference TRBV28 and TRBJ2-1 for the parts outside the CDR3, the full variable domain is DVKVTQSSRYLVKRTGEKVFLECVQDMDHENMFWYRQDPGLGLRLIYFSYDVKMKEKGDIPEGYSVSREKKERFSLILESASTNQTSMYLCASSTPRDRGLDNEQFFGPGTRLTVL.

This clone came up a few times. The V call is TRBV28, the J call TRBJ2-7; D perhaps matches TRBD1 (7 bases). The CDR3 totals 14 residues. CDR1 is MDHEN, CDR2 SYDVKM, per germline. Trimming took off 5 bases at V and 4 bases at J, with 15 bases between the two ends. CDR3 sequence: CASSQGGWNYEQYF. In nucleotides, the CDR3 is TGTGCCAGCAGTCAGGGGGGATGGAATTACGAGCAGTACTTC.

This chain joins TRBV5-1 and TRBJ2-3; perhaps TRBD1 as D (5 bases). The germline V gene has CDR1 SGHRS and CDR2 YFSETQ. This CDR3 has 15 residues. The V end lost 2 bases, the J end lost 5 bases, and 15 bases lay between the germline ends. The CDR3 is CASSFVQGMEDTQYF. In DNA form, the CDR3 reads TGCGCCAGCAGCTTCGTCCAGGGCATGGAAGATACGCAGTATTTT. Looking up the rest from reference TRBV5-1 and TRBJ2-3 gives the full variable domain: KAGVTQTPRYLIKTRGQQVTLSCSPISGHRSVSWYQQTPGQGLQFLFEYFSETQRNKGNFPGRFSGRQFSNSRSEMNVSTLELGDSALYLCASSFVQGMEDTQYFGPGTRLTVL.

The chain employs TRBV19 and TRBJ2-4; D remains unclear. The germline CDR1 and CDR2 sequences are LNHDA and SQIVND (reference sequence). Trimming left V 5 bases short and J 0 bases short, with 14 bases between. The CDR3 is made up of 16 amino acids. CDR3: CASSSRGLLAKNIQYF. The CDR3 DNA follows: TGTGCCAGTAGTTCTAGAGGTCTATTAGCCAAAAACATTCAGTACTTC.

Written as DNA, the CDR3 is TGTGCCAGTAGTAGGGCAGATCCCGGGGAGCTGTTTTTT. This codes for CASSRADPGELFF. The chain couples TRBV19 to TRBJ2-2; D remains unclear. The ends were cut back, 4 bases at V and 6 bases at J, with 9 bases in the middle. Germline CDR1 LNHDA, CDR2 SQIVND (reference sequence). There are 13 residues in the CDR3.

The V and J genes are TRBV18 and TRBJ2-5; 10 nucleotides align to TRBD2. Germline CDR1 and CDR2: KGHSH and LQKENI. This CDR3 spans 15 amino acids. The V segment lost 3 bases and the J segment 1 base; nucleotides outside the gene matches: 2. The CDR3 bases are TGTGCCAGCTCACCTCGACTAGCGGGCCAAGAGACCCAGTACTTC. Amino acids: CASSPRLAGQETQYF.

V and J are TRBV18 and TRBJ2-1; 9 bases map to TRBD2. The CDR3 has 14 amino acids. With 3 bases clipped from V and 6 bases from J, the junction kept 3 bases outside the gene matches. Germline CDR1 reads KGHSH; CDR2 reads LQKENI. The CDR3 DNA is TGTGCCAGCTCACCCTTTAGCGGGAGCAATGAGCAGTTCTTC. Translation: CASSPFSGSNEQFF.

This clone turned up a few times. The rearrangement joins TRBV7-9 to TRBJ1-1; D not certain. V lost 2 bases to trimming and J lost 1 base, with 8 bases between them. Germline CDR1 SEHNR, CDR2 FQNEAQ (reference sequence). The CDR3 runs 14 residues. CDR3 loop: CASSLMSGNTEAFF. CDR3 in DNA: TGTGCCAGCAGCTTAATGAGTGGGAACACTGAAGCTTTCTTT.

The rearrangement uses TRBV11-2 and TRBJ2-4; no definite D call. Per germline, CDR1 SGHAT and CDR2 FQNNGV. The germline V and J ends were trimmed by 6 bases and 6 bases, with 9 bases remaining between them. There are 12 residues in the CDR3. Written as DNA, the CDR3 is TGTGCCAGCAGTCCTAATCTAAACATTCAGTACTTC. Protein: CASSPNLNIQYF.

By frequency in the sample, this clone is medium-sized. This chain joins TRBV19 and TRBJ2-7; no clear D gene. The germline V gene has CDR1 LNHDA and CDR2 SQIVND (reference sequence). Trimming shortened V by 4 bases and J by 6 bases, and 10 bases separated the two germline ends. This CDR3 spans 12 amino acids. CDR3 coding DNA: TGTGCCAGTAGTAGAGACTTGGGCGAGCAGTACTTC. Translating gives CASSRDLGEQYF.

This chain joins TRBV9 and TRBJ1-3; no firm D call. V lost 0 bases and J 2 bases, leaving 12 bases between the germline ends. The length of the CDR3 is 16 residues. Germline loops: CDR1 SGDLS, CDR2 YYNGEE. The chain's CDR3 is CASSVGLPKAGNTIYF. For the CDR3, the DNA is TGTGCCAGCAGCGTAGGACTACCTAAAGCTGGAAACACCATATATTTT. The full variable domain, completed using reference TRBV9 and TRBJ1-3, is DSGVTQTPKHLITATGQRVTLRCSPRSGDLSVYWYQQSLDQGLQFLIQYYNGEERAKGNILERFSAQQFPDLHSELNLSSLELGDSALYFCASSVGLPKAGNTIYFGEGSWLTVV.

The chain recombines TRBV5-1 with TRBJ2-5; weak D call: TRBD1 (6 bases). Germline assignment: CDR1 SGHRS and CDR2 YFSETQ. Trimming took 3 bases from V and 5 from J, leaving 17 bases between them. The CDR3 totals 15 residues. The CDR3 is CASSSGTPMGETQYF. The CDR3 nucleotides read TGCGCCAGCAGCTCCGGGACACCAATGGGGGAGACCCAGTACTTC.

The J gene is TRBJ2-4, the V gene TRBV18, with D perhaps TRBD1 or TRBD2 (5 bases each). V gave up 0 bases and J gave up 9 bases, with 18 bases separating them. CDR1 is KGHSH, CDR2 LQKENI, per germline. The CDR3 loop spans 16 amino acids. CDR3 DNA: TGTGCCAGCTCACCACCGCAAAGGGGAGACGCGATCATTCAGTACTTC. Its translation: CASSPPQRGDAIIQYF. Full variable domain (remainder filled in from reference TRBV18 and TRBJ2-4): NAGVMQNPRHLVRRRGQEARLRCSPMKGHSHVYWYRQLPEEGLKFMVYLQKENIIDESGMPKERFSAEFPKEGPSILRIQQVVRGDSAAYFCASSPPQRGDAIIQYFGAGTRLSVL.

The chain combines TRBV5-4 with TRBJ1-5, with unresolved D. Germline values: CDR1 SGHNT, CDR2 YYREEE (reference sequence). The CDR3 sequence is 13 residues long. V shed 4 bases and J shed 7 bases, with 12 bases lying between them. CDR3 residues: CASSPFPGQPQHF. The CDR3 DNA is TGTGCCAGCAGCCCCTTCCCCGGGCAGCCCCAGCATTTT.